This T cell receptor beta chain stems from a study of graft-versus-host responses after intestinal transplantation. Study-wide context: Every recipient had anti-thymocyte globulin induction and around three years of tacrolimus plus steroids.

V was pared by 4 bases and J by 5 bases, with 11 bases between. Germline V lookup: CDR1 MNHEY, CDR2 SVGAGI. This CDR3 spans 13 amino acids. The repertoire was sequenced with immunoSEQ multiplex PCR; TCRdb's copy has only in-frame clones and lacks some. In the table there are 15,000 to 20,000 clones, over 35% of which are singletons. The source material was alloreactive CD4+ T cells from a mixed lymphocyte reaction culture, sampled before intestinal transplant. The sample's subset: CFSE-low proliferating T cells sorted from roughly six-day pre-transplant mixed lymphocyte reaction (GvH or HvG direction). The V call is TRBV6-5, the J call TRBJ2-5, with no clear D. This receptor was identified in a human patient who received an intestinal transplant. CDR3 sequence (DNA): TGTGCCAGCAGTTTTGATGGTAGGGAGACCCAGTACTTC. The encoded protein is CASSFDGRETQYF.